The source of this T cell receptor (beta chain) is a study of shared clonotypes between healthy human individuals. In its sample, this clone was seen once. Profiling relied on immunoSEQ multiplex PCR, and the TCRdb table lists in-frame clones only, not all of them. The sample shows approximately 2.1 million clones, approximately 95% of them seen only once. The source is a young man in good health. Some clones in this sample may be carry-over from other donors' samples. The specimen was naive CD4+ T cells from PBMCs. Subset: CD45RA+ positively selected.

CDR3 sequence reads: CSCRGTLYEQYF. CDR3 bases: TGCAGTTGCAGGGGGACCTTGTACGAGCAGTACTTC. The genes are TRBV29-1 and TRBJ2-7; 7 bases fit TRBD1. The V gene's germline CDR1 is SQVTM and CDR2 ANQGSEA. This CDR3 is 12 amino acids long.